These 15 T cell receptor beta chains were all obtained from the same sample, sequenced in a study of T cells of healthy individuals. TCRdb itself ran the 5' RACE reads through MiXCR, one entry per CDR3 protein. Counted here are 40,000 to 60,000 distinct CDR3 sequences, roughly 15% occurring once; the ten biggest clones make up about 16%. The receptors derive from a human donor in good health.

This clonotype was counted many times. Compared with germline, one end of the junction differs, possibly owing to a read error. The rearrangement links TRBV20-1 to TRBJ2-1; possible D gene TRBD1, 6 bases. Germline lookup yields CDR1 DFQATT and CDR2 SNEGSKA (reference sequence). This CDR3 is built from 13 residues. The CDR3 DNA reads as TGCAGTGCGAGAGGACAGATCTACAATGAGCAGTTCTTC. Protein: CSARGQIYNEQFF.

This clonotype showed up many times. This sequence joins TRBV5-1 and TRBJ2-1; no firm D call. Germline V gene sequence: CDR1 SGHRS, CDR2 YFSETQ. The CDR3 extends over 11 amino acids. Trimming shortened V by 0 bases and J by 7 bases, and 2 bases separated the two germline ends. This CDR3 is CASSLGNEQFF. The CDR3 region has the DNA TGCGCCAGCAGCTTGGGAAATGAGCAGTTCTTC.

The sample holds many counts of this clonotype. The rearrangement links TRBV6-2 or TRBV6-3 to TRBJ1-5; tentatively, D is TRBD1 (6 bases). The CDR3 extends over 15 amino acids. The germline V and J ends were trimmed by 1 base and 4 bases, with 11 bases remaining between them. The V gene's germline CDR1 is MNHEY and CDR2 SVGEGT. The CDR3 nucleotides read TGTGCCAGCAGTTACTATGGTGACAGGAATCAGCCCCAGCATTTT. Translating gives CASSYYGDRNQPQHF.

CDR3 residues: CAWSRQGNTEAFF. For the CDR3, the DNA is TGTGCCTGGAGTAGGCAGGGGAACACTGAAGCTTTCTTT. The rearrangement uses TRBV30 and TRBJ1-1; maybe TRBD1 (5 bases). Germline V lookup: CDR1 GTSNPN, CDR2 SVGIG (reference sequence). The CDR3 is made up of 13 amino acids. V was pared by 2 bases and J by 1 base, with 8 bases between.

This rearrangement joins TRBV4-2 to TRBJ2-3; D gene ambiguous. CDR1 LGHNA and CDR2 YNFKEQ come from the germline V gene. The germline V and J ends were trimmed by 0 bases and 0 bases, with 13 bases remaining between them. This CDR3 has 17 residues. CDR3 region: CASSQENSGTSTDTQYF. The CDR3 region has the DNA TGTGCCAGCAGCCAAGAAAACTCGGGTACTAGCACAGATACGCAGTATTTT.

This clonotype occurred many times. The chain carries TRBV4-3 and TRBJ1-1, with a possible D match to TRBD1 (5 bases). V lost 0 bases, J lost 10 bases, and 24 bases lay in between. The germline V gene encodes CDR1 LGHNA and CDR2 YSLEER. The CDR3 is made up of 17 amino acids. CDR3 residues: CASSQDTLGGGIVRAFF. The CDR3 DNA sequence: TGCGCCAGCAGCCAAGATACTCTCGGGGGTGGTATAGTCAGAGCTTTCTTT.

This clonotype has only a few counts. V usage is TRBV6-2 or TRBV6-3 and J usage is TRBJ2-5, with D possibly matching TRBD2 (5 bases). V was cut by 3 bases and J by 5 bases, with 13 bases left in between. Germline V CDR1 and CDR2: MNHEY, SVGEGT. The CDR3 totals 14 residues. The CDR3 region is CASSYHRPGETQYF. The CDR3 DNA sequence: TGTGCCAGCAGTTATCACCGTCCGGGGGAGACCCAGTACTTC.

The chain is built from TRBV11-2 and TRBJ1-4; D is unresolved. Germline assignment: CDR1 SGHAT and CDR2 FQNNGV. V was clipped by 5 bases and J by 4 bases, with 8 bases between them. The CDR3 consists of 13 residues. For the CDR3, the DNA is TGTGCCAGCAGCGTCCAGTATAATGAAAAACTGTTTTTT. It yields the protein CASSVQYNEKLFF.

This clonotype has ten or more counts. CDR3 sequence (DNA): TGCAGTGCGCGATTACGGACAGGTATCTACAATGAGCAGTTCTTC. Protein sequence: CSARLRTGIYNEQFF. The J gene is TRBJ2-1, the V gene TRBV20-1; TRBD1 matches 7 bases. Germline trimming cut 6 bases from V and 3 bases from J; bases unmatched to any gene: 11. The CDR3 extends over 15 amino acids. From germline, CDR1 is DFQATT and CDR2 SNEGSKA (reference sequence).

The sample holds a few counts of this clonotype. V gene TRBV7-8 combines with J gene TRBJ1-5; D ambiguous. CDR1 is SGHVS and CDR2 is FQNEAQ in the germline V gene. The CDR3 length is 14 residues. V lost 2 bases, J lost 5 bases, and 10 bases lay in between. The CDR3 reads CASSLTGRDQPQHF. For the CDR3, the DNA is TGTGCCAGCAGCTTAACGGGAAGAGATCAGCCCCAGCATTTT.

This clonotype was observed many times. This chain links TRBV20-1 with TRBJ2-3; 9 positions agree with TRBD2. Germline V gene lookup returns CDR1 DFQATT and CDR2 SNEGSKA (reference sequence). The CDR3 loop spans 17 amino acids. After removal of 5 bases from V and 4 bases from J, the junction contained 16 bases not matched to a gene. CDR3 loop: CSAPPLQLAGQPDTQYF. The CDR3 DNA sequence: TGCAGTGCTCCCCCTCTCCAGCTAGCGGGACAACCAGATACGCAGTATTTT.

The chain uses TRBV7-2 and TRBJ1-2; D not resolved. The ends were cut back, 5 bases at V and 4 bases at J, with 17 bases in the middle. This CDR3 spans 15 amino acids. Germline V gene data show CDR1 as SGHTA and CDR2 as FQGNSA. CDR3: CASSLPLTERYGYTF. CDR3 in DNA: TGTGCCAGCAGCCTCCCTCTTACAGAACGCTATGGCTACACCTTC.

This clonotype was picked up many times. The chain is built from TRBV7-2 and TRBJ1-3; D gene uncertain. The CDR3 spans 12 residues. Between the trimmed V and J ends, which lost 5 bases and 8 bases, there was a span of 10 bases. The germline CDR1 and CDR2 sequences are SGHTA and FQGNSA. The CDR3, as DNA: TGTGCCAGCAGCAGAACGCCTTACACCATATATTTT. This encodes CASSRTPYTIYF.

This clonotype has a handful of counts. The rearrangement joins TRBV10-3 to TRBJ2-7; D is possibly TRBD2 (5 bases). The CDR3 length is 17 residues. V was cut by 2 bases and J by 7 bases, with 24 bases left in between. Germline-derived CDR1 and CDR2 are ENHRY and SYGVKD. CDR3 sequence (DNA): TGTGCCATCAGTGAGACCCGCGGGCTGGGGTCCTACGTGGAGCAGTACTTC. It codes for CAISETRGLGSYVEQYF.

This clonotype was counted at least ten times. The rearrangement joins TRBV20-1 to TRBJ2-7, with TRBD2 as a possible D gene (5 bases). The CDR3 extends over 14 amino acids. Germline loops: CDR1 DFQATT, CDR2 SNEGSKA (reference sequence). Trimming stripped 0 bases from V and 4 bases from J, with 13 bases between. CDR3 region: CSAREASRPYEQYF. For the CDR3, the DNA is TGCAGTGCTAGAGAGGCTAGCAGACCATACGAGCAGTACTTC.